The 24 T cell receptor beta chains reported below all come from one sample, sequenced in a study of shared clonotypes between healthy human individuals. Only in-frame clones appear in the TCRdb table, and some are missing; sequencing was by immunoSEQ multiplex PCR. The table includes about 480,000 clones, more than 65% detected once. Sequenced: PBMCs. Every receptor here comes from a woman aged 40 to 50 in good health. Some clones in this sample may be carry-over from other donors' samples.

The chain links TRBV19 to TRBJ1-5; 7 positions agree with TRBD1. The CDR3 runs 15 residues. After removal of 7 bases from V and 1 base from J, the junction contained 7 bases not matched to a gene. Looked up from germline, CDR1 is LNHDA and CDR2 is SQIVND (reference sequence). CDR3 DNA sequence: TGTGCCAGTACCCCCGGACAGGAAAGCAATCAGCCCCAGCATTTT. It yields the protein CASTPGQESNQPQHF. The variable domain in full, completed from reference TRBV19 and TRBJ1-5, reads DGGITQSPKYLFRKEGQNVTLSCEQNLNHDAMYWYRQDPGQGLRLIYYSQIVNDFQKGDIAEGYSVSREKKESFPLTVTSAQKNPTAFYLCASTPGQESNQPQHFGDGTRLSIL.

The chain couples TRBV7-8 to TRBJ2-2; D remains unclear. V was clipped by 6 bases and J by 6 bases, with 20 bases between them. This CDR3 comprises 16 residues. Germline V lookup: CDR1 SGHVS, CDR2 FQNEAQ. Here the CDR3 DNA reads TGTGCCAGCAGTTACACCGGGCCAGGCGTCCCCGGGGAGCTGTTTTTT. It specifies CASSYTGPGVPGELFF. Combining the CDR3 with reference TRBV7-8 and TRBJ2-2 gives the whole variable domain GAGVSQSPRYKVAKRGQDVALRCDPISGHVSLFWYQQALGQGPEFLTYFQNEAQLDKSGLPSDRFFAERPEGSVSTLKIQRTQQEDSAVYLCASSYTGPGVPGELFFGEGSRLTVL.

The chain has TRBV2 and TRBJ2-7; a possible D gene is TRBD1 (5 bases). Germline V gives CDR1 SNHLY, CDR2 FYNNEI. The CDR3 spans 11 residues. V lost 7 bases, J lost 5 bases, and 9 bases lay in between. CDR3 sequence reads: CASTGNDEQYF. The CDR3 DNA reads TGTGCCAGCACAGGGAACGACGAGCAGTACTTC.

DNA of the CDR3: TGTGCCAGTAGGGATGAGACAGATCCTAATCGGAAACTGTTTTTT. Protein: CASRDETDPNRKLFF. The rearrangement links TRBV19 to TRBJ1-4, with D perhaps matching TRBD1 (5 bases). Germline CDR1 is LNHDA and CDR2 is SQIVND (reference sequence). Trimming removed 6 bases from V and 11 bases from J, with 22 bases in between. The CDR3 runs to 15 residues.

V and J are TRBV28 and TRBJ1-2; no clear D. The CDR3 runs to 15 residues. The germline CDR1 and CDR2 sequences are MDHEN and SYDVKM. V lost 2 bases and J 4 bases, leaving 14 bases between the germline ends. DNA for the CDR3: TGTGCCAGCAGTTTAGTATCGGGGAACGGCTATGGCTACACCTTC. Translating gives CASSLVSGNGYGYTF.

Worth noting for this clone: The sample contains more than one DNA sequence encoding this CDR3. The rearrangement joins TRBV5-1 to TRBJ1-2; D gene uncertain. The germline V and J ends were trimmed by 0 bases and 4 bases, with 7 bases remaining between them. This CDR3 has 13 amino acids. The V gene's germline CDR1 is SGHRS and CDR2 YFSETQ. The CDR3 coding sequence is TGCGCCAGCAGCTTGGGCGGATCCTATGGCTACACCTTC. Its translation: CASSLGGSYGYTF.

The chain carries TRBV18 and TRBJ2-5; D perhaps matches TRBD2 (5 bases). Per the germline V gene, CDR1 is KGHSH and CDR2 is LQKENI. The CDR3 loop spans 15 amino acids. V lost 3 bases and J lost 2, with 13 bases in between. The CDR3 region is CASSPPPSSQETQYF. The CDR3 region has the DNA TGTGCCAGCTCACCCCCCCCTAGCAGTCAAGAGACCCAGTACTTC.

The rearrangement links TRBV4-3 to TRBJ2-1; no reliable D call. The CDR3 sequence is 12 residues long. CDR1 is LGHNA, CDR2 YSLEER, per germline. V gave up 2 bases and J gave up 8 bases, with 7 bases separating them. CDR3 coding DNA: TGCGCCAGCAGCCAAAGAGGTGATGAGCAGTTCTTC. It yields the protein CASSQRGDEQFF.

This clone showed up many times. The chain carries TRBV2 and TRBJ2-3; D not certain. V was trimmed by 6 bases and J by 2 bases, leaving 9 bases between them. The germline V gene encodes CDR1 SNHLY and CDR2 FYNNEI. The CDR3 is 13 residues long. The CDR3 is CASSTGATDTQYF. The DNA of the CDR3 is TGTGCCAGCAGCACGGGTGCCACAGATACGCAGTATTTT.

The chain carries TRBV5-1 and TRBJ2-5; D remains unclear. The CDR3 sequence is 14 residues long. V shed 4 bases and J shed 0 bases, with 10 bases lying between them. Germline V gene lookup returns CDR1 SGHRS and CDR2 YFSETQ. The CDR3 reads CASSKYRDQETQYF. The CDR3 nucleotides read TGCGCCAGCAGCAAATACCGGGACCAAGAGACCCAGTACTTC.

The chain links TRBV4-3 to TRBJ1-6, with D tentatively TRBD1 (5 bases). The V gene's germline CDR1 is LGHNA and CDR2 YSLEER. The V end lost 2 bases, the J end lost 9 bases, and 14 bases lay between the germline ends. The CDR3 length is 15 residues. CDR3 sequence (DNA): TGCGCCAGCAGCCAAACCCTGGGGGTAGGTTCACCCCTCCACTTT. It specifies CASSQTLGVGSPLHF.

The CDR3 nucleotides read TGTGCCAGCAGTTCTCGACAGGGTTATAGCAATCAGCCCCAGCATTTT. Amino acids: CASSSRQGYSNQPQHF. The gene calls are TRBV28 and TRBJ1-5, with 7 bases matching TRBD1. The CDR3 is 16 residues long. Losses at the gene ends were 4 bases for V and 0 bases for J; bases not matched to a gene: 6. Germline lookup yields CDR1 MDHEN and CDR2 SYDVKM.

This clone has a count of ten or more. The chain has TRBV30 and TRBJ1-6; the D is unclear. Germline-derived CDR1 and CDR2 are GTSNPN and SVGIG (reference sequence). The ends were cut back, 0 bases at V and 11 bases at J, with 8 bases in the middle. The CDR3 is made up of 12 amino acids. CDR3 loop: CAWSVEGTPLHF. The CDR3 DNA sequence: TGTGCCTGGAGTGTTGAGGGAACACCCCTCCACTTT.

The rearrangement links TRBV11-2 to TRBJ2-1, with TRBD2 matching over 9 bases. The germline V gene has CDR1 SGHAT and CDR2 FQNNGV. The CDR3 consists of 15 residues. Trimming took 0 bases from V and 7 from J; bases not matched to a gene: 4. DNA of the CDR3: TGTGCCAGCAGCTTAGAGGCTAGCGGGATGAATGAGCAGTTCTTC. Residues: CASSLEASGMNEQFF.

In its sample, this clone was seen a few times. The V gene is TRBV28, the J gene TRBJ1-5; D perhaps matches TRBD1 (5 bases). Germline V gene lookup returns CDR1 MDHEN and CDR2 SYDVKM. The CDR3 consists of 13 residues. V was clipped by 5 bases and J by 8 bases, with 13 bases between them. CDR3 loop: CASSDRGREPQHF. CDR3 in DNA: TGTGCCAGCAGTGACCGGGGCCGCGAGCCCCAGCATTTT.

This clone was seen only a few times. The chain is built from TRBV18 and TRBJ1-5; D is possibly TRBD1 (5 bases). Germline CDR1 is KGHSH and CDR2 is LQKENI. V was trimmed by 2 bases and J by 0 bases, leaving 8 bases between them. The CDR3 sequence is 15 residues long. CDR3 coding DNA: TGTGCCAGCTCACCAAGGGGAGATAGCAATCAGCCCCAGCATTTT. It encodes CASSPRGDSNQPQHF.

This chain uses TRBV9 with TRBJ2-6; 14 positions agree with TRBD2. Trimming at V came to 4 bases and at J to 3 bases, leaving 6 bases not matched to a gene. CDR1 is SGDLS and CDR2 is YYNGEE in the germline V gene. The CDR3 covers 18 residues. CDR3 in DNA: TGTGCCAGCAGCCCCCCGGGACTAGCGGGAGTTGGGGCCAACGTCCTGACTTTC. Protein product: CASSPPGLAGVGANVLTF.

The rearrangement uses TRBV7-2 and TRBJ1-1; D might be TRBD1 (5 bases). Germline V gives CDR1 SGHTA, CDR2 FQGNSA. There are 13 residues in the CDR3. V gave up 4 bases and J gave up 4 bases, with 10 bases separating them. The CDR3 here is CASSSQVSTEAFF. The CDR3 region has the DNA TGTGCCAGCAGCTCACAGGTTAGCACTGAAGCTTTCTTT.

This chain joins TRBV7-8 and TRBJ2-3, with a possible D match to TRBD1 (6 bases). The V end was cut by 2 bases, the J end by 6 bases, with 12 bases between. This CDR3 contains 14 residues. Germline CDR1 is SGHVS and CDR2 is FQNEAQ. The CDR3: CASSLPRGRDTQYF. DNA of the CDR3: TGTGCCAGCAGCTTACCCAGGGGTCGGGATACGCAGTATTTT.

The chain employs TRBV6-5 and TRBJ2-6; no reliable D call. In germline, CDR1 is MNHEY, CDR2 SVGAGI. This CDR3 has 14 amino acids. Trimming pared 2 bases from V and 3 bases from J, leaving 5 bases between. The CDR3 DNA reads TGTGCCAGCAGTTACACGGTTGGGGCCAACGTCCTGACTTTC. The encoded protein is CASSYTVGANVLTF.

The chain uses TRBV4-1 and TRBJ2-3, with D perhaps assigned TRBD1 or TRBD2 (5 bases each). Trimming pared 4 bases from V and 3 bases from J, leaving 17 bases between. The germline V gene encodes CDR1 MGHRA and CDR2 YSYEKL. The CDR3 is 16 residues long. The CDR3 nucleotides are TGCGCCAGCAGCCGCCGATCGGGACGCACGACAGATACGCAGTATTTT. The encoded protein is CASSRRSGRTTDTQYF.

The V gene is TRBV10-3, the J gene TRBJ2-2; TRBD1 or TRBD2 may be the D gene (5 bases each). The CDR3 covers 14 residues. Germline V gives CDR1 ENHRY, CDR2 SYGVKD. V lost 6 bases and J 1 base, leaving 9 bases between the germline ends. CDR3 sequence (DNA): TGTGCCATCAGAGGGGACGGGAACACCGGGGAGCTGTTTTTT. Protein: CAIRGDGNTGELFF.

This chain links TRBV25-1 with TRBJ1-5, with D possibly matching TRBD1 (5 bases). V dropped 3 bases and J dropped 0 bases, with 9 bases sitting between them. From germline, CDR1 is MGHDK and CDR2 SYGVNS. The CDR3 loop spans 15 amino acids. The CDR3 region is CASSDQGYSNQPQHF. CDR3 DNA: TGTGCCAGCAGTGACCAGGGCTATAGCAATCAGCCCCAGCATTTT. The full variable domain, completed using reference TRBV25-1 and TRBJ1-5, is EADIYQTPRYLVIGTGKKITLECSQTMGHDKMYWYQQDPGMELHLIHYSYGVNSTEKGDLSSESTVSRIRTEHFPLTLESARPSHTSQYLCASSDQGYSNQPQHFGDGTRLSIL.

The V gene is TRBV5-1, the J gene TRBJ2-3; the match to TRBD2 covers 8 bases. The CDR3 is 16 residues long. V lost 0 bases and J lost 4; bases outside the gene matches: 7. Germline CDR1 SGHRS, CDR2 YFSETQ. CDR3 sequence: CASSLEGGRKPDTQYF. The DNA for the CDR3 is TGCGCCAGCAGCTTGGAAGGCGGGAGGAAGCCAGATACGCAGTATTTT.